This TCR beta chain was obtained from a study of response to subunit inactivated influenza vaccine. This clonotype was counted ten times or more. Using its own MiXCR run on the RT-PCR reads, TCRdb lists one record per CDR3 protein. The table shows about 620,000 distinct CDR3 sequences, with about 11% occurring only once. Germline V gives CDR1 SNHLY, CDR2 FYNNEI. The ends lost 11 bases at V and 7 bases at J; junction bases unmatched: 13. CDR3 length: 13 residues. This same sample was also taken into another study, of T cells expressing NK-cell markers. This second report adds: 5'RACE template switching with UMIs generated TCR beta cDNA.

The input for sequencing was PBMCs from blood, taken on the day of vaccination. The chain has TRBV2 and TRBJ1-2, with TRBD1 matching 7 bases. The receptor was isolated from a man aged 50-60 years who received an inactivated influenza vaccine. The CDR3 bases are TGTGCCTGCGGACAGGTCAAAAGGGGTGGCTACACCTTC. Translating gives CACGQVKRGGYTF. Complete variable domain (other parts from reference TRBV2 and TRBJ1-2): EPEVTQTPSHQVTQMGQEVILRCVPISNHLYFYWYRQILGQKVEFLVSFYNNEISEKSEIFDDQFSVERPDGSNFTLKIRSTKLEDSAMYFCACGQVKRGGYTFGSGTRLTVV.